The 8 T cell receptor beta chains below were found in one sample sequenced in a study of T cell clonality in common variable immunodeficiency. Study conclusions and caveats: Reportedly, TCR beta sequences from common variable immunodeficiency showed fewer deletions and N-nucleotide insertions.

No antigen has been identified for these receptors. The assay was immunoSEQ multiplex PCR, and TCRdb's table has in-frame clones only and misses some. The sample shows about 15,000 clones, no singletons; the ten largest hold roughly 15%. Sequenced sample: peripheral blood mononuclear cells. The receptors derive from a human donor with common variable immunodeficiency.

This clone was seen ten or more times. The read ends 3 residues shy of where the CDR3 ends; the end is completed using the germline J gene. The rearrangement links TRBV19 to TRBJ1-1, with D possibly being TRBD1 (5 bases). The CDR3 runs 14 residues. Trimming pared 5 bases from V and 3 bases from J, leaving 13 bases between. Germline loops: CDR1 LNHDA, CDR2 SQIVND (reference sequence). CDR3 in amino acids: CASSGGGWDTEAFF. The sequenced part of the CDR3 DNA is TGTGCCAGTAGTGGGGGGGGTTGGGACACTGAA.

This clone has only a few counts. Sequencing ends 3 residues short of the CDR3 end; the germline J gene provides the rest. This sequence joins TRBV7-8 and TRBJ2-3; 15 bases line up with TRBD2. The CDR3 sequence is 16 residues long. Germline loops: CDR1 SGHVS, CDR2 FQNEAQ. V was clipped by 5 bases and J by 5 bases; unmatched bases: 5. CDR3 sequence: CASSQGLAGGEDTQYF. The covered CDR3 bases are TGTGCCAGCAGCCAGGGACTAGCGGGGGGAGAAGATACG.

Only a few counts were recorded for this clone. The CDR3 region is CASSIRNRAAQPQHF. CDR3 bases read: TGTGCCAGTAGTATAAGGAACAGGGCCGCGCAGCCC. This sequence joins TRBV19 and TRBJ1-5, with D perhaps matching TRBD1 (6 bases). The read terminates 3 residues before the CDR3 end, so the remaining end is supplied by the germline J gene. The CDR3 length is 15 residues. Trimming removed 2 bases from V and 7 bases from J, with 15 bases in between. The germline V gene has CDR1 LNHDA and CDR2 SQIVND (reference sequence).

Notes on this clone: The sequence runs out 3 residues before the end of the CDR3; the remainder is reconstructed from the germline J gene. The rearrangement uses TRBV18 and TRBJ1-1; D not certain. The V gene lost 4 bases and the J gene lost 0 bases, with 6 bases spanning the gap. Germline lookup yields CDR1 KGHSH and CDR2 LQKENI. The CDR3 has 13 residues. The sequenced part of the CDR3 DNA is TGTGCCAGCTCACTCGGGGTGAACACTGAA. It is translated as CASSLGVNTE. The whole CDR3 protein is CASSLGVNTEAFF.

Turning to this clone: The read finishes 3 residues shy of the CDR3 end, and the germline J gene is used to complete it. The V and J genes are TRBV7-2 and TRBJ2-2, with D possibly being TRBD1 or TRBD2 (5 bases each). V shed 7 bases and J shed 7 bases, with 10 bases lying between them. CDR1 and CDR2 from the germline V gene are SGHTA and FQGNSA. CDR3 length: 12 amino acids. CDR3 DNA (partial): TGTGCCAGCAACGAGGGGATCGGGGAG. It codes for CASNEGIGE. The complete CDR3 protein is CASNEGIGELFF.

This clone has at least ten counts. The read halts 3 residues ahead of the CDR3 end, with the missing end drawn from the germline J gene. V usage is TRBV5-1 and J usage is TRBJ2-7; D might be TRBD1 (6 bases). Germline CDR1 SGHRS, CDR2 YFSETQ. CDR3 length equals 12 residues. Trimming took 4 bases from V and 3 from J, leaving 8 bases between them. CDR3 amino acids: CASSIQGYEQYF. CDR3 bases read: TGCGCCAGCAGCATACAGGGCTACGAG.

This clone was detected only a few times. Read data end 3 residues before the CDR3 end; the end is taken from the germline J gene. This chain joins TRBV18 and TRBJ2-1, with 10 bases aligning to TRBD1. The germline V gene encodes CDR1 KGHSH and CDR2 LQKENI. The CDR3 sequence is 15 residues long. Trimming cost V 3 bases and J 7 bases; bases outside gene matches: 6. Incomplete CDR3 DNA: TGTGCCAGCTCACCGGGGACAGGGGTGGGGAATGAG. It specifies CASSPGTGVGNE. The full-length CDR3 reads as CASSPGTGVGNEQFF.

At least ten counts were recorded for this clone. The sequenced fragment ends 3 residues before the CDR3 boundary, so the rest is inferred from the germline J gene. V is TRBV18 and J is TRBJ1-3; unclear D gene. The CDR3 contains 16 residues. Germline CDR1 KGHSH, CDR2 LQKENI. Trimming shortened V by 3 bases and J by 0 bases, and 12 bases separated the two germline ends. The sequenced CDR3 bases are TGTGCCAGCTCACCCCAAAGGGCAGGCTCTGGAAACACC. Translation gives CASSPQRAGSGNT. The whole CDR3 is CASSPQRAGSGNTIYF.